This T cell receptor beta chain was identified during a study of graft-versus-host responses after intestinal transplantation. As for the study in general: All recipients were given anti-thymocyte globulin induction, and tacrolimus and steroids were then administered for about three years.

The table lists this clone with a count of one. The antigen remains unidentified. The assay was immunoSEQ multiplex PCR, and TCRdb's table has in-frame clones only and misses some. The data hold 130,000 to 150,000 clones, with about nine tenths observed a single time. This sample comprised unstimulated CD4+ T cells sorted from spleen or lymph node cells, obtained before intestinal transplant. The TCR originated in a human donor who received an intestinal transplant.

Written as DNA, the CDR3 is TGTGCCAGCAGCCCGGGAAGAGGGACCAGCAATCAGCCCCAGCATTTT. It yields the protein CASSPGRGTSNQPQHF. The gene calls are TRBV5-5 and TRBJ1-5; a weak D match, TRBD1 (5 bases). This CDR3 has 16 residues. Looked up from germline, CDR1 is SGHKS and CDR2 is YYEKEE (reference sequence). Trimming cost V 4 bases and J 1 base, with 15 bases left between them.